Presented here are 26 T cell receptor beta chains from one specimen sequenced in a study of response to subunit inactivated influenza vaccine. TCRdb re-called the RT-PCR reads through MiXCR, storing one row per CDR3 protein. The sample shows over 650,000 distinct CDR3 sequences, around a sixth of them seen only once. The material sequenced was PBMCs from blood, taken around 5 days after vaccination. The receptors were gathered from a man in his fifties who received an inactivated influenza vaccine.

In this sample, this clonotype turned up a few times. The chain couples TRBV18 to TRBJ2-7, with TRBD2 matching 7 bases. Trimming cost V 6 bases and J 3 bases; bases outside gene matches: 5. The germline gives CDR1 KGHSH, CDR2 LQKENI. This CDR3 comprises 13 residues. The chain's CDR3 is CASSGGSYYEQYF. CDR3 nucleotide sequence: TGTGCCAGCTCGGGGGGGTCGTACTACGAGCAGTACTTC.

This clonotype was seen a few times. The rearrangement joins TRBV6-2 or TRBV6-3 to TRBJ1-1; D remains ambiguous. This CDR3 has 11 amino acids. V shed 3 bases and J shed 8 bases, with 7 bases lying between them. Germline lookup yields CDR1 MNHEY and CDR2 SVGEGT. The CDR3: CASSYLREAFF. Written as DNA, the CDR3 is TGTGCCAGCAGTTATCTCAGAGAAGCTTTCTTT.

This clonotype was picked up a small number of times. This rearrangement joins TRBV5-1 to TRBJ1-4; no definite D call. Trimming cost V 0 bases and J 7 bases, with 4 bases left between them. The CDR3 runs 12 residues. Germline CDR1 SGHRS, CDR2 YFSETQ. The CDR3 sequence: CASSLESEKLFF. The CDR3 DNA sequence: TGCGCCAGCAGCTTGGAGAGTGAAAAACTGTTTTTT.

This clonotype was found a few times. The genes are TRBV3-1 and TRBJ2-6; 9 bases match TRBD1. J gave up 1 base and V 2 bases, and 6 bases lay outside the gene matches. The CDR3 runs to 18 residues. The germline V gene encodes CDR1 LGHDT and CDR2 YNNKEL (reference sequence). CDR3 nucleotide sequence: TGTGCCAGCAGCCAACACGGGACAGGGACATCTGGGGCCAACGTCCTGACTTTC. Translating it yields CASSQHGTGTSGANVLTF.

The chain couples TRBV4-2 to TRBJ1-6, with 7 nucleotides matching TRBD1. Germline V CDR1 and CDR2: LGHNA, YNFKEQ. The CDR3 consists of 14 residues. V gave up 0 bases and J gave up 9 bases; unmatched junction bases: 2. The CDR3, as DNA: TGTGCCAGCAGCCAAGATAACAGGGGTTCACCCCTCCACTTT. This sequence encodes CASSQDNRGSPLHF.

In nucleotides, the CDR3 is TGCAGCGTTGAACGGCCGGGACTTGAAGCTTTCTTT. Its protein product is CSVERPGLEAFF. V gene TRBV29-1 combines with J gene TRBJ1-1; D possibly corresponds to TRBD1 (5 bases). This CDR3 contains 12 residues. Germline V gene sequence: CDR1 SQVTM, CDR2 ANQGSEA. V was clipped by 2 bases and J by 7 bases, with 11 bases between them.

This chain uses TRBV5-5 with TRBJ2-7, with a tentative D call TRBD2 (6 bases). Germline V lookup: CDR1 SGHKS, CDR2 YYEKEE (reference sequence). V dropped 4 bases and J dropped 2 bases, with 16 bases sitting between them. The CDR3 totals 15 residues. This CDR3 is CASSDRPGRPYEQYF. Written as DNA, the CDR3 is TGTGCCAGCAGCGATCGTCCAGGGAGGCCCTACGAGCAGTACTTC.

This clonotype was found a few times. The chain couples TRBV4-3 to TRBJ2-7; TRBD2 matches at 8 bases. Per germline, CDR1 LGHNA and CDR2 YSLEER. V shed 0 bases, J shed 0 bases, and the junction held 10 bases outside the gene matches. The CDR3 loop spans 18 amino acids. CDR3 nucleotides: TGCGCCAGCAGCCAAGAGCCACCACTAGCGGCGAGCTCCTACGAGCAGTACTTC. As protein: CASSQEPPLAASSYEQYF.

This clonotype was recorded a few times. This rearrangement joins TRBV20-1 to TRBJ2-2; TRBD2 matches 8 bases. The length of the CDR3 is 14 residues. Germline lookup yields CDR1 DFQATT and CDR2 SNEGSKA (reference sequence). The V segment lost 4 bases and the J segment 6 bases; nucleotides outside the gene matches: 7. CDR3 residues: CSAKRGGVAGELFF. The CDR3 DNA sequence: TGCAGTGCTAAACGGGGGGGAGTGGCCGGGGAGCTGTTTTTT.

The chain has TRBV4-3 and TRBJ2-1; 8 bases match TRBD2. The CDR3 is 18 residues long. Germline V gene data show CDR1 as LGHNA and CDR2 as YSLEER. V lost 0 bases and J lost 3; bases outside the gene matches: 10. Here the CDR3 reads CASSQDALAGSIYNEQFF. The CDR3 DNA sequence: TGCGCCAGCAGCCAAGATGCATTAGCGGGGAGTATCTACAATGAGCAGTTCTTC.

This clonotype occurred a few times. V usage is TRBV5-5 and J usage is TRBJ2-7; D might be TRBD2 (6 bases). V shed 4 bases and J shed 2 bases, with 13 bases lying between them. The CDR3 is made up of 14 amino acids. Germline values: CDR1 SGHKS, CDR2 YYEKEE (reference sequence). The CDR3: CASSAAGPTYEQYF. DNA for the CDR3: TGTGCCAGCAGCGCCGCGGGACCTACCTACGAGCAGTACTTC. Complete variable domain (other parts from reference TRBV5-5 and TRBJ2-7): DAGVTQSPTHLIKTRGQQVTLRCSPISGHKSVSWYQQVLGQGPQFIFQYYEKEERGRGNFPDRFSARQFPNYSSELNVNALLLGDSALYLCASSAAGPTYEQYFGPGTRLTVT.

The chain joins TRBV5-8 to TRBJ1-2; 7 nucleotides match TRBD1. Germline CDR1 SGHTS, CDR2 YDEGEE. With V trimmed by 0 bases and J by 3 bases, 8 bases remained unmatched. This CDR3 region has 16 residues. CDR3 DNA sequence: TGTGCCAGCAGCTTGGTGGCAGGGGGGCGCTACTATGGCTACACCTTC. Translating it yields CASSLVAGGRYYGYTF. Together with reference TRBV5-8 and TRBJ1-2, the CDR3 gives the full variable domain: EAGVTQSPTHLIKTRGQQATLRCSPISGHTSVYWYQQALGLGLQFLLWYDEGEERNRGNFPPRFSGRQFPNYSSELNVNALELEDSALYLCASSLVAGGRYYGYTFGSGTRLTVV.

In its sample, this clonotype was seen a few times. J is TRBJ2-2 and V is TRBV3-1, with 10 bases lining up with TRBD2. The length of the CDR3 is 15 residues. Germline lookup yields CDR1 LGHDT and CDR2 YNNKEL (reference sequence). Trimming at V came to 6 bases and at J to 3 bases, leaving 4 bases not matched to a gene. CDR3 in DNA: TGTGCCAGCAGGAGGACTAGCGGTGACACCGGGGAGCTGTTTTTT. It yields the protein CASRRTSGDTGELFF.

The V gene is TRBV12-3 or TRBV12-4, the J gene TRBJ2-2; weak D call: TRBD2 (5 bases). V was shortened by 2 bases and J by 8 bases, with 12 bases between the two germline ends. This CDR3 has 14 amino acids. CDR3 region: CASSLRATKGELFF. DNA of the CDR3: TGTGCCAGCAGTTTAAGGGCGACTAAGGGGGAGCTGTTTTTT.

The rearrangement uses TRBV10-3 and TRBJ2-7; tentative D call: TRBD1 (6 bases). V was clipped by 10 bases and J by 3 bases, with 16 bases between them. The CDR3 length is 13 residues. Germline CDR1 is ENHRY and CDR2 is SYGVKD. CDR3 sequence (DNA): TGTGCCACGCACAGGGAAGTGAGCTACGAGCAGTACTTC. As protein: CATHREVSYEQYF.

This clonotype was observed a handful of times. The rearrangement uses TRBV12-3 or TRBV12-4 and TRBJ2-5; 7 bases are shared with TRBD2. J gave up 2 bases and V 6 bases, and 6 bases lay outside the gene matches. This CDR3 has 14 amino acids. CDR3 nucleotides: TGTGCCAGCAGGCAAACTAGCGCTCAAGAGACCCAGTACTTC. Translating it yields CASRQTSAQETQYF.

The chain is built from TRBV20-1 and TRBJ1-2, with TRBD1 matching 7 bases. The CDR3 sequence is 14 residues long. Germline V lookup: CDR1 DFQATT, CDR2 SNEGSKA (reference sequence). V lost 3 bases to trimming and J lost 4 bases; unmatched junction nucleotides: 8. CDR3 residues: CSASVTGTPYGYTF. In DNA form, the CDR3 reads TGCAGTGCTAGTGTGACAGGGACTCCCTATGGCTACACCTTC.

This clonotype has just a few counts. J is TRBJ2-4 and V is TRBV28; possible D gene TRBD1, 6 bases. Trimming pared 3 bases from V and 0 bases from J, leaving 12 bases between. This CDR3 has 16 residues. Germline V gene data show CDR1 as MDHEN and CDR2 as SYDVKM. The CDR3 DNA follows: TGTGCCAGCAGTTTGGGGACATCTCTAGCCAAAAACATTCAGTACTTC. Translated, it gives CASSLGTSLAKNIQYF.

The DNA of the CDR3 is TGCGCCAGCAGCCAAGATCTCGGGGGATCGGAGCTGTTTTTT. Amino acid sequence: CASSQDLGGSELFF. The chain combines TRBV4-3 with TRBJ2-2; tentatively, D is TRBD2 (6 bases). The CDR3 is 14 residues long. CDR1 LGHNA and CDR2 YSLEER come from the germline V gene. V was clipped by 0 bases and J by 10 bases, with 12 bases between them.

The chain combines TRBV20-1 with TRBJ2-1; perhaps TRBD1 as D (5 bases). Deletions cut 1 base from V and 3 bases from J, with 16 bases between. The CDR3 contains 16 residues. CDR1 is DFQATT and CDR2 is SNEGSKA in the germline V gene (reference sequence). This chain's CDR3 is CSARGAVSQDYNEQFF. The CDR3, as DNA: TGCAGTGCTAGAGGGGCAGTTTCACAGGACTACAATGAGCAGTTCTTC.

This clonotype has just a few counts. CDR3 region: CASQRGEGPDTQYF. For the CDR3, the DNA is TGTGCCTCCCAGCGGGGGGAGGGTCCAGATACGCAGTATTTT. The rearrangement links TRBV24-1 to TRBJ2-3; 9 bases align to TRBD2. Trimming at V came to 12 bases and at J to 4 bases, leaving 10 bases not matched to a gene. CDR3 size: 14 residues. Germline-derived CDR1 and CDR2 are KGHDR and SFDVKD.

This chain uses TRBV20-1 with TRBJ2-7; weak D call: TRBD1 (5 bases). CDR3 length: 14 amino acids. Trimming removed 3 bases from V and 0 bases from J, with 12 bases in between. The germline gives CDR1 DFQATT, CDR2 SNEGSKA (reference sequence). In DNA, the CDR3 is TGCAGTGCTAGCCGCAGACAGCACTCCTACGAGCAGTACTTC. Translating it yields CSASRRQHSYEQYF.

This sequence joins TRBV12-3 or TRBV12-4 and TRBJ1-6; D remains unclear. The CDR3 loop spans 15 amino acids. The V end was cut by 5 bases, the J end by 7 bases, with 15 bases between. The CDR3 coding sequence is TGTGCCAGCAGTCCCGGGCCGATGCAGAATTCACCCCTCCACTTT. It is translated as CASSPGPMQNSPLHF.

The V gene is TRBV5-5, the J gene TRBJ2-7, with D perhaps matching TRBD1 (5 bases). Germline V CDR1 and CDR2: SGHKS, YYEKEE (reference sequence). The CDR3 totals 15 residues. Trimming stripped 6 bases from V and 2 bases from J, with 18 bases between. In DNA, the CDR3 is TGTGCCAGCACCCTATCCGGACATTCCACCTACGAGCAGTACTTC. Amino acids: CASTLSGHSTYEQYF.

The V call is TRBV28, the J call TRBJ2-7; weak D call: TRBD2 (5 bases). CDR1 MDHEN and CDR2 SYDVKM come from the germline V gene. The CDR3 covers 16 residues. V lost 1 base and J lost 0, with 13 bases in between. CDR3: CASSLYEGLSSYEQYF. For the CDR3, the DNA is TGTGCCAGCAGTTTATATGAGGGATTAAGCTCCTACGAGCAGTACTTC. Using reference TRBV28 and TRBJ2-7 for the parts outside the CDR3, the full variable domain is DVKVTQSSRYLVKRTGEKVFLECVQDMDHENMFWYRQDPGLGLRLIYFSYDVKMKEKGDIPEGYSVSREKKERFSLILESASTNQTSMYLCASSLYEGLSSYEQYFGPGTRLTVT.

J is TRBJ2-5 and V is TRBV24-1; 7 nucleotides line up with TRBD2. V lost 5 bases to trimming and J lost 5 bases; unmatched junction nucleotides: 7. The CDR3 extends over 14 amino acids. CDR1 is KGHDR, CDR2 SFDVKD, per germline. The CDR3 DNA is TGTGCCACCAGTGCGACGGGAGGATCGGAGACCCAGTACTTC. Translated, it gives CATSATGGSETQYF.